Below are 26 T cell receptor beta chains sequenced from a single sample in a study of OX40 agonist ivuxolimab in advanced cancers. Assay: immunoSEQ multiplex PCR; the TCRdb copy retains only in-frame clones and omits some. Among approximately 70,000 clones listed, approximately 94% were seen once. Sequencing used CD4+ or CD8+ T cells sorted from blood, obtained in a trial of the OX40 agonist ivuxolimab. The receptors stem from an adult with an advanced solid tumor such as melanoma, head and neck, liver or kidney cancer.

This clone was seen only a few times. This rearrangement joins TRBV19 to TRBJ1-6, with D unclear. V lost 5 bases to trimming and J lost 9 bases, with 11 bases between them. The CDR3 totals 13 residues. Looked up from germline, CDR1 is LNHDA and CDR2 is SQIVND (reference sequence). The CDR3 sequence: CASSVSMGSPLHF. For the CDR3, the DNA is TGTGCCAGTAGTGTTTCTATGGGTTCACCCCTCCACTTT.

The V gene is TRBV7-2, the J gene TRBJ2-7; D assignment may be TRBD1 or TRBD2 (6 bases each). In germline, CDR1 is SGHTA, CDR2 FQGNSA. The CDR3 runs to 14 residues. V lost 1 base and J 2 bases, leaving 9 bases between the germline ends. The CDR3 spells CASSLGGAPYEQYF. CDR3 DNA sequence: TGTGCCAGCAGCTTAGGGGGGGCCCCCTACGAGCAGTACTTC.

The J gene is TRBJ2-7, the V gene TRBV28; TRBD2 is a possible D gene (7 bases). There are 15 residues in the CDR3. Trimming shortened V by 2 bases and J by 0 bases, and 11 bases separated the two germline ends. Germline V gene lookup returns CDR1 MDHEN and CDR2 SYDVKM. CDR3 nucleotide sequence: TGTGCCAGCAGTTTAATAGGGGGGGGCTCCTACGAGCAGTACTTC. Protein product: CASSLIGGGSYEQYF.

This chain's CDR3 is CASSGTFYGYTF. The DNA for the CDR3 is TGCGCCAGCAGTGGTACCTTCTATGGCTACACCTTC. The V gene is TRBV5-1, the J gene TRBJ1-2; unclear D gene. Germline lookup yields CDR1 SGHRS and CDR2 YFSETQ. The CDR3 has 12 residues. The V gene lost 5 bases and the J gene lost 4 bases, with 9 bases spanning the gap.

V gene TRBV6-1 combines with J gene TRBJ2-7; perhaps TRBD1 as D (5 bases). Germline V gives CDR1 MNHNS, CDR2 SASEGT. This CDR3 has 16 residues. Trimming removed 0 bases from V and 5 bases from J, with 17 bases in between. The CDR3 reads CASSEALLGLLDEQYF. CDR3 DNA sequence: TGTGCCAGCAGTGAAGCGCTCCTGGGGCTTCTCGACGAGCAGTACTTC.

The V and J genes are TRBV27 and TRBJ2-7; 10 bases agree with TRBD1. This CDR3 is 15 amino acids long. The germline V gene has CDR1 MNHEY and CDR2 SMNVEV (reference sequence). Trimming took 3 bases from V and 4 from J; bases not matched to a gene: 6. The CDR3 sequence: CASSFQDRGFYEQYF. The CDR3, as DNA: TGTGCCAGCAGTTTCCAGGACAGGGGGTTTTACGAGCAGTACTTC.

The chain employs TRBV9 and TRBJ2-1; no definite D call. The CDR3 loop spans 16 amino acids. Germline values: CDR1 SGDLS, CDR2 YYNGEE. V shed 4 bases and J shed 2 bases, with 16 bases lying between them. The DNA of the CDR3 is TGTGCCAGCAGCTATACCTTAGCCGCCACCTACAATGAGCAGTTCTTC. Amino acids: CASSYTLAATYNEQFF.

The chain's CDR3 is CAISEPGGSYEQYF. The CDR3 DNA reads TGTGCCATCAGTGAACCGGGGGGCTCCTACGAGCAGTACTTC. V gene TRBV10-3 combines with J gene TRBJ2-7; 7 bases match TRBD2. Germline V gene lookup returns CDR1 ENHRY and CDR2 SYGVKD. The J segment lost 0 bases and the V segment lost 3 bases, leaving 2 bases of the junction unmatched. This CDR3 comprises 14 residues.

V gene TRBV5-4 combines with J gene TRBJ1-1, with no clear D. This CDR3 region has 12 residues. The V end lost 4 bases, the J end lost 1 base, and 5 bases lay between the germline ends. Germline values: CDR1 SGHNT, CDR2 YYREEE (reference sequence). CDR3 sequence: CASSAGNTEAFF. In nucleotides, the CDR3 is TGTGCCAGCAGCGCGGGGAACACTGAAGCTTTCTTT.

The chain recombines TRBV27 with TRBJ1-1; D ambiguous. With 8 bases removed from V and 0 bases from J, the gap between germline ends came to 13 bases. Looked up from germline, CDR1 is MNHEY and CDR2 is SMNVEV (reference sequence). The CDR3 extends over 14 amino acids. CDR3 DNA: TGTGCCAGCGGGCCTCGGGTTTTGAACACTGAAGCTTTCTTT. Residues: CASGPRVLNTEAFF.

This chain uses TRBV7-9 with TRBJ1-2; D possibly corresponds to TRBD1 (5 bases). CDR3 size: 15 residues. Germline lookup yields CDR1 SEHNR and CDR2 FQNEAQ (reference sequence). Between the trimmed V and J ends, which lost 3 bases and 6 bases, there was a span of 17 bases. CDR3 in DNA: TGTGCCAGCAGCTTTGGTTGGGAGACAGTTCATGGCTACACCTTC. Amino acids: CASSFGWETVHGYTF.

This chain joins TRBV7-6 and TRBJ1-1; D remains unclear. The ends were cut back, 1 base at V and 2 bases at J, with 8 bases in the middle. The CDR3 is 14 residues long. Germline values: CDR1 SGHVS, CDR2 FNYEAQ. The CDR3 coding sequence is TGTGCCAGCAGCTTAGGGGGTAGCAACACTGAAGCTTTCTTT. The encoded protein is CASSLGGSNTEAFF.

J is TRBJ1-4 and V is TRBV28; TRBD1 agrees at 9 bases. Germline lookup yields CDR1 MDHEN and CDR2 SYDVKM. The CDR3 consists of 16 residues. The V segment lost 5 bases and the J segment 4 bases; nucleotides outside the gene matches: 8. The CDR3 DNA reads TGTGCCAGCAGTCCCAATTACAGGGGGCTTAATGAAAAACTGTTTTTT. It is translated as CASSPNYRGLNEKLFF.

This chain links TRBV4-3 with TRBJ1-4; possible D gene TRBD1, 5 bases. This CDR3 is built from 16 residues. Trimming took 0 bases from V and 8 from J, leaving 16 bases between them. From germline, CDR1 is LGHNA and CDR2 YSLEER. CDR3 loop: CASSQDRWGGEEKLFF. CDR3 in DNA: TGCGCCAGCAGCCAAGATCGTTGGGGGGGAGAGGAAAAACTGTTTTTT.

The gene calls are TRBV28 and TRBJ1-5; D call uncertain. The CDR3 covers 11 residues. Trimming shortened V by 3 bases and J by 7 bases, and 4 bases separated the two germline ends. Germline values: CDR1 MDHEN, CDR2 SYDVKM. The CDR3 region has the DNA TGTGCCAGCAGTTTGCTCCAGCCCCAGCATTTT. Residues: CASSLLQPQHF.

The V call is TRBV19, the J call TRBJ2-2; D gene ambiguous. The CDR3 contains 11 residues. V was clipped by 8 bases and J by 2 bases, with 3 bases between them. Germline lookup yields CDR1 LNHDA and CDR2 SQIVND (reference sequence). In nucleotides, the CDR3 is TGTGCCAGTCATAACACCGGGGAGCTGTTTTTT. Its protein product is CASHNTGELFF. Full variable domain (outside the CDR3, taken from reference TRBV19 and TRBJ2-2): DGGITQSPKYLFRKEGQNVTLSCEQNLNHDAMYWYRQDPGQGLRLIYYSQIVNDFQKGDIAEGYSVSREKKESFPLTVTSAQKNPTAFYLCASHNTGELFFGEGSRLTVL.

The chain recombines TRBV27 with TRBJ2-2, with TRBD2 identical over 9 bases. In germline, CDR1 is MNHEY, CDR2 SMNVEV (reference sequence). Germline trimming cut 5 bases from V and 3 bases from J; bases unmatched to any gene: 4. This CDR3 is built from 15 residues. CDR3 sequence: CASSLTSGDTGELFF. The CDR3 DNA sequence: TGTGCCAGCAGTCTGACTAGCGGAGACACCGGGGAGCTGTTTTTT.

This chain joins TRBV27 and TRBJ2-7; either TRBD1 or TRBD2 may supply D (5 bases each). The V gene's germline CDR1 is MNHEY and CDR2 SMNVEV (reference sequence). V shed 6 bases and J shed 0 bases, with 12 bases lying between them. This CDR3 is built from 14 residues. The CDR3 DNA reads as TGTGCCAGCAGGAGACAGCGGAGCTCCTACGAGCAGTACTTC. This translates into CASRRQRSSYEQYF.

This clone was seen only a few times. The J gene is TRBJ1-1, the V gene TRBV7-2; possible D gene TRBD1, 5 bases. This CDR3 contains 15 residues. CDR1 SGHTA and CDR2 FQGNSA come from the germline V gene. Trimming took off 3 bases at V and 1 base at J, with 12 bases between the two ends. The CDR3 reads CASSLGDQRNTEAFF. The CDR3 coding sequence is TGTGCCAGCAGCTTGGGGGATCAGAGGAACACTGAAGCTTTCTTT.

The DNA for the CDR3 is TGCAGCGTTGTCGGCGGGTTCACTGAAGCTTTCTTT. It encodes CSVVGGFTEAFF. The chain recombines TRBV29-1 with TRBJ1-1, with unresolved D. The germline V and J ends were trimmed by 4 bases and 4 bases, with 10 bases remaining between them. This CDR3 contains 12 residues. Germline V CDR1 and CDR2: SQVTM, ANQGSEA.

This rearrangement joins TRBV7-8 to TRBJ2-5; no reliable D call. The V gene's germline CDR1 is SGHVS and CDR2 FQNEAQ. V gave up 5 bases and J gave up 5 bases, with 15 bases separating them. CDR3 length: 14 amino acids. CDR3 coding DNA: TGTGCCAGCAGCCCGGGTGGGCCCTCGGAGACCCAGTACTTC. Residues: CASSPGGPSETQYF.

The J gene is TRBJ2-7, the V gene TRBV10-1; D ambiguous. The ends were cut back, 3 bases at V and 4 bases at J, with 13 bases in the middle. The CDR3 has 14 amino acids. CDR1 WNHNN and CDR2 SYGVQD come from the germline V gene (reference sequence). CDR3 sequence: CASSEAPLGYEQYF. The CDR3 bases are TGCGCCAGCAGTGAAGCCCCGCTAGGATACGAGCAGTACTTC.

The gene calls are TRBV29-1 and TRBJ2-7, with a possible D match to TRBD2 (5 bases). Germline V gene data show CDR1 as SQVTM and CDR2 as ANQGSEA. The length of the CDR3 is 11 residues. V dropped 6 bases and J dropped 5 bases, with 11 bases sitting between them. The CDR3 reads CSVPGENEQYF. The CDR3 DNA reads as TGCAGCGTCCCCGGGGAGAACGAGCAGTACTTC.

This chain links TRBV5-5 with TRBJ2-7, with TRBD1 matching over 8 bases. CDR3 length: 14 residues. V dropped 3 bases and J dropped 2; count of bases not matched to a gene: 4. The germline V gene has CDR1 SGHKS and CDR2 YYEKEE (reference sequence). CDR3 bases: TGTGCCAGCAGCTGGGGGACAGGAACCTACGAGCAGTACTTC. It is translated as CASSWGTGTYEQYF.

The chain has TRBV28 and TRBJ2-7; TRBD1 matches 8 bases. V dropped 6 bases and J dropped 4; count of bases not matched to a gene: 5. The germline CDR1 and CDR2 sequences are MDHEN and SYDVKM. This CDR3 region has 13 residues. Here the CDR3 DNA reads TGTGCCAGCAGCTTGGGACAGGTTTACGAGCAGTACTTC. Amino acid sequence: CASSLGQVYEQYF. Looking up the rest from reference TRBV28 and TRBJ2-7 gives the full variable domain: DVKVTQSSRYLVKRTGEKVFLECVQDMDHENMFWYRQDPGLGLRLIYFSYDVKMKEKGDIPEGYSVSREKKERFSLILESASTNQTSMYLCASSLGQVYEQYFGPGTRLTVT.

V and J are TRBV5-6 and TRBJ2-5, with 8 nucleotides matching TRBD2. Germline trimming cut 0 bases from V and 4 bases from J; bases unmatched to any gene: 8. Germline loops: CDR1 SGHDT, CDR2 YYEEEE. The CDR3 consists of 16 residues. CDR3 coding DNA: TGTGCCAGCAGCTTGGGATTCGGGACTAGTGGAGAGACCCAGTACTTC. This sequence encodes CASSLGFGTSGETQYF.